One and the same sample provided the 26 T cell receptor beta chains below, sequenced in a study of response to subunit inactivated influenza vaccine. MiXCR, applied by TCRdb to the RT-PCR reads, yields one record per CDR3 protein. This table has about 180,000 distinct CDR3 sequences, about 9.3% appearing once. The sample consisted of non-naive T cells sorted from PBMCs, taken on the day of vaccination. The receptor source for this set is a man aged 50-60 years who received an inactivated influenza vaccine.

This clonotype was seen many times. The J gene is TRBJ2-1, the V gene TRBV29-1; 8 nucleotides match TRBD2. After removal of 3 bases from V and 7 bases from J, the junction contained 11 bases not matched to a gene. From germline, CDR1 is SQVTM and CDR2 ANQGSEA. The CDR3 is 15 amino acids. In nucleotides, the CDR3 is TGCAGCGTTGATGCAAGACTAGCGAGCAAAAATGAGCAGTTCTTC. Translated, it gives CSVDARLASKNEQFF.

The CDR3: CSARRAWVTDTQYF. Written as DNA, the CDR3 is TGCAGTGCTAGAAGAGCGTGGGTTACAGATACGCAGTATTTT. The V gene is TRBV20-1, the J gene TRBJ2-3; D not resolved. V dropped 2 bases and J dropped 3 bases, with 12 bases sitting between them. The germline V gene has CDR1 DFQATT and CDR2 SNEGSKA (reference sequence). This CDR3 comprises 14 residues.

This clonotype was seen a handful of times. This chain uses TRBV5-6 with TRBJ2-2, with D perhaps TRBD2 (6 bases). CDR1 and CDR2 from the germline V gene are SGHDT and YYEEEE. The ends were cut back, 0 bases at V and 4 bases at J, with 10 bases in the middle. The CDR3 totals 15 residues. The CDR3 sequence: CASSLDLGGTGELFF. The CDR3 bases are TGTGCCAGCAGCTTGGATCTGGGGGGCACCGGGGAGCTGTTTTTT.

In its sample, this clonotype was seen many times. The chain combines TRBV7-2 with TRBJ2-5, with D tentatively TRBD1 or TRBD2 (5 bases each). This CDR3 region has 13 residues. Trimming took off 5 bases at V and 5 bases at J, with 12 bases between the two ends. Germline CDR1 reads SGHTA; CDR2 reads FQGNSA. CDR3 DNA: TGTGCCAGCAGCGGACTCAGGGTGGAGACCCAGTACTTC. Protein sequence: CASSGLRVETQYF. The entire variable domain, with the rest obtained from reference TRBV7-2 and TRBJ2-5, is as follows: GAGVSQSPSNKVTEKGKDVELRCDPISGHTALYWYRQSLGQGLEFLIYFQGNSAPDKSGLPSDRFSAERTGGSVSTLTIQRTQQEDSAVYLCASSGLRVETQYFGPGTRLLVL.

This clonotype was found a few times. The chain uses TRBV10-3 and TRBJ1-2, with D tentatively TRBD1 (6 bases). The CDR3 has 15 amino acids. Trimming cost V 2 bases and J 4 bases, with 14 bases left between them. From germline, CDR1 is ENHRY and CDR2 SYGVKD. This chain's CDR3 is CAISEGEQGTYGYTF. DNA for the CDR3: TGTGCCATCAGTGAGGGGGAACAGGGAACCTATGGCTACACCTTC.

This clonotype was counted between two and nine times. V usage is TRBV6-2 or TRBV6-3 and J usage is TRBJ1-6; 9 bases fit TRBD1. The CDR3 has 13 amino acids. Trimming at V came to 7 bases and at J to 9 bases, leaving 4 bases not matched to a gene. The germline V gene has CDR1 MNHEY and CDR2 SVGEGT. The CDR3 region has the DNA TGTGCCAGCACGGACAGGGGTGGTTCACCCCTCCACTTT. Translation gives CASTDRGGSPLHF.

This clonotype was seen only a few times. The chain combines TRBV4-3 with TRBJ2-3; D uncertain. Germline V CDR1 and CDR2: LGHNA, YSLEER. This CDR3 spans 17 amino acids. Trimming took 2 bases from V and 1 from J, leaving 16 bases between them. This CDR3 reads CASSQQYSNSGTDTQYF. The CDR3, as DNA: TGCGCCAGCAGCCAACAGTATTCAAACTCAGGCACAGATACGCAGTATTTT.

This clonotype was detected a few times. V usage is TRBV20-1 and J usage is TRBJ1-2; no definite D call. The length of the CDR3 is 17 residues. The V end was cut by 0 bases, the J end by 6 bases, with 23 bases between. Germline V gives CDR1 DFQATT, CDR2 SNEGSKA (reference sequence). CDR3 nucleotides: TGCAGTGCTAGAGATCTGGACCCGGGCGTCCTTCTCGATGGCTACACCTTC. This codes for CSARDLDPGVLLDGYTF.

V gene TRBV28 combines with J gene TRBJ2-6; D unresolved. CDR1 is MDHEN, CDR2 SYDVKM, per germline. This CDR3 spans 17 amino acids. V was trimmed by 5 bases and J by 0 bases, leaving 14 bases between them. As DNA, the CDR3 is TGTGCCAGCAGTCAGGACGCGGATTTCTCTGGGGCCAACGTCCTGACTTTC. Protein sequence: CASSQDADFSGANVLTF.

The chain uses TRBV3-1 and TRBJ2-5; D is perhaps TRBD1 (6 bases). Germline CDR1 and CDR2: LGHDT and YNNKEL (reference sequence). The CDR3 runs to 15 residues. Trimming took 4 bases from V and 7 from J, leaving 19 bases between them. The CDR3 coding sequence is TGTGCCAGCAGCCTGACGACAGGCTCTGCCCGGACCCAGTACTTC. It yields the protein CASSLTTGSARTQYF.

This clonotype was detected a few times. The rearrangement joins TRBV7-2 to TRBJ2-1, with 7 bases fitting TRBD1. The CDR3 extends over 13 amino acids. Per germline, CDR1 SGHTA and CDR2 FQGNSA. The J segment lost 9 bases and the V segment lost 5 bases, leaving 7 bases of the junction unmatched. The CDR3 bases are TGTGCCAGCAGCCCCAACAGGGGTTTTGAGCAGTTCTTC. This translates into CASSPNRGFEQFF.

This clonotype has only a few counts. The chain combines TRBV7-8 with TRBJ1-5; a possible D gene is TRBD1 (5 bases). V lost 1 base and J lost 9, with 10 bases in between. CDR1 is SGHVS and CDR2 is FQNEAQ in the germline V gene. The CDR3 spans 13 residues. CDR3 coding DNA: TGTGCCAGCAGCTTAGAATCGGGGGTGCCCCAGCATTTT. It yields the protein CASSLESGVPQHF. Filled out from reference TRBV7-8 and TRBJ1-5, the complete variable domain reads GAGVSQSPRYKVAKRGQDVALRCDPISGHVSLFWYQQALGQGPEFLTYFQNEAQLDKSGLPSDRFFAERPEGSVSTLKIQRTQQEDSAVYLCASSLESGVPQHFGDGTRLSIL.

This clonotype was counted between two and nine times. The junction shows a germline mismatch at one end, possibly a read error. The V gene is TRBV20-1, the J gene TRBJ2-3; maybe TRBD1 (6 bases). The CDR3 length is 16 residues. Germline V gene sequence: CDR1 DFQATT, CDR2 SNEGSKA (reference sequence). For the CDR3, the DNA is TGCTGTGCTAGAGATATCCAGGGGATGACTACAGATACGCAGTATTTT. Translating gives CCARDIQGMTTDTQYF.

This clonotype showed up just a few times. V usage is TRBV7-6 and J usage is TRBJ2-7, with 7 bases matching TRBD2. Trimming removed 5 bases from V and 1 base from J; junction bases left unmatched: 20. Germline V gene lookup returns CDR1 SGHVS and CDR2 FNYEAQ. The CDR3 contains 19 residues. The CDR3 DNA reads as TGTGCCAGCAGCCCCTTTGGGGGAGGGCCAAACAATCCGTCCTACGAGCAGTACTTC. It translates to CASSPFGGGPNNPSYEQYF.

This clonotype was observed many times. The gene calls are TRBV7-9 and TRBJ2-5; D not resolved. The length of the CDR3 is 15 residues. The V end lost 2 bases, the J end lost 5 bases, and 15 bases lay between the germline ends. The germline V gene has CDR1 SEHNR and CDR2 FQNEAQ (reference sequence). CDR3 in DNA: TGTGCCAGCAGCTTAAGTTTTCCGGTGTGGGAGACCCAGTACTTC. This codes for CASSLSFPVWETQYF.

There are many counts of this clonotype. V gene TRBV12-3 or TRBV12-4 combines with J gene TRBJ1-6, with 9 bases fitting TRBD1. The J segment lost 10 bases and the V segment lost 6 bases, leaving 7 bases of the junction unmatched. The CDR3 spans 14 residues. The CDR3 DNA reads TGTGCCAGCAGCCTTACAGGGGGCAGGTCACCCCTCCACTTT. It translates to CASSLTGGRSPLHF.

The V and J genes are TRBV6-2 or TRBV6-3 and TRBJ2-1; D might be TRBD2 (6 bases). The V end lost 2 bases, the J end lost 7 bases, and 12 bases lay between the germline ends. CDR1 and CDR2 (germline): MNHEY, SVGEGT. This CDR3 comprises 14 residues. The CDR3 protein is CASSYIRDLNEQFF. DNA for the CDR3: TGTGCCAGCAGTTACATCCGGGACTTGAATGAGCAGTTCTTC.

The rearrangement joins TRBV20-1 to TRBJ1-1, with D hard to call. The germline gives CDR1 DFQATT, CDR2 SNEGSKA (reference sequence). The CDR3 contains 15 residues. V lost 0 bases and J lost 7, with 18 bases in between. The CDR3: CSAREIRYVKGEAFF. In DNA, the CDR3 is TGCAGTGCTAGAGAGATTCGATATGTTAAGGGTGAAGCTTTCTTT.

This clonotype was recorded at least ten times. The rearrangement joins TRBV7-9 to TRBJ1-2, with no clear D. Trimming stripped 1 base from V and 5 bases from J, with 5 bases between. The CDR3 consists of 12 residues. Germline loops: CDR1 SEHNR, CDR2 FQNEAQ (reference sequence). The CDR3 bases are TGTGCCAGCAGCTTAGTCGCGTATGGCTACACCTTC. Translation gives CASSLVAYGYTF.

This clonotype was picked up many times. The V gene is TRBV6-6, the J gene TRBJ1-6, with 7 bases fitting TRBD1. J lost 9 bases, V lost 6 bases, and 2 bases had no gene match. The CDR3 extends over 12 amino acids. Germline values: CDR1 MNHNY, CDR2 SVGAGI (reference sequence). As DNA, the CDR3 is TGTGCCAGCAGCCGACAGGGTTCACCCCTCCACTTT. It specifies CASSRQGSPLHF.

This clonotype has only a few counts. J is TRBJ2-5 and V is TRBV24-1; 7 bases are a match to TRBD1. Unmatched junction bases numbered 3, after V lost 1 base and J lost 2 bases. The germline CDR1 and CDR2 sequences are KGHDR and SFDVKD. The length of the CDR3 is 15 residues. The CDR3 region has the DNA TGTGCCACCAGTGATTTCCGGGACAGACAAGAGACCCAGTACTTC. Amino acid sequence: CATSDFRDRQETQYF.

This clonotype was seen more than once but under ten times. The CDR3 region is CASSRTGALTDTQYF. CDR3 nucleotides: TGCGCCAGCAGCCGAACAGGGGCCCTCACAGATACGCAGTATTTT. The chain joins TRBV4-3 to TRBJ2-3; 7 bases fit TRBD1. Per the germline V gene, CDR1 is LGHNA and CDR2 is YSLEER. The CDR3 totals 15 residues. V lost 4 bases and J lost 2; bases outside the gene matches: 6.

This clonotype was picked up a small number of times. This rearrangement joins TRBV20-1 to TRBJ2-7, with D unclear. CDR1 and CDR2 from the germline V gene are DFQATT and SNEGSKA (reference sequence). Trimming took off 1 base at V and 3 bases at J, with 13 bases between the two ends. The CDR3 has 14 amino acids. CDR3 amino acids: CSARAWTGFYEQYF. The DNA of the CDR3 is TGCAGTGCTAGAGCATGGACCGGGTTCTACGAGCAGTACTTC.

V is TRBV19 and J is TRBJ2-3, with 9 bases identical to TRBD2. V was pared by 4 bases and J by 0 bases, with 2 bases of the junction left unmatched. From germline, CDR1 is LNHDA and CDR2 SQIVND (reference sequence). This CDR3 spans 15 amino acids. The CDR3 DNA sequence: TGTGCCAGTAGTAAGACTAGCGGTAGCACAGATACGCAGTATTTT. Encoded protein: CASSKTSGSTDTQYF.

This clonotype was counted a few times. The CDR3 loop is CASSADGSNQPQHF. CDR3 sequence (DNA): TGTGCCAGCAGCGCGGACGGCAGCAATCAGCCCCAGCATTTT. The V call is TRBV9, the J call TRBJ1-5; D gene uncertain. The CDR3 loop spans 14 amino acids. Germline lookup yields CDR1 SGDLS and CDR2 YYNGEE. The V end lost 3 bases, the J end lost 1 base, and 8 bases lay between the germline ends.

The gene calls are TRBV20-1 and TRBJ2-5; the match to TRBD2 covers 7 bases. This CDR3 region has 14 residues. Germline-derived CDR1 and CDR2 are DFQATT and SNEGSKA (reference sequence). With V trimmed by 6 bases and J by 4 bases, 11 bases remained unmatched. The CDR3 sequence is CSANKRDSAETQYF. The CDR3, as DNA: TGCAGTGCAAACAAGCGGGATTCGGCAGAGACCCAGTACTTC.